This T cell receptor beta chain comes out of a study of vaccination and CD4 T cells after COVID-19. V was trimmed by 4 bases and J by 3 bases, leaving 16 bases between them. The CDR3 extends over 15 amino acids. The germline CDR1 and CDR2 sequences are SGHKS and YYEKEE (reference sequence). An Oncomine TCR Beta short-read assay was used to sequence the DNA from cultured CD4+ T cells. TCRdb re-derived calls from the PCR reads in MiXCR, one entry per CDR3 protein. Here the sample spans about 7,300 distinct CDR3 sequences, approximately 34% being singletons. Treatment in this sample: roughly ten-day PBMC culture with coronavirus spike peptide pools or control peptides (ViraFEST assay). Those CD4+ T cells from the unexposed donor predate the COVID-19 pandemic (2011-2018). Cell culture was performed with 2.2 million or so PBMCs per well in the presence of approximately 9.8 IU/ml IL-2 and 10 ug/ml peptide pools.

About this clonotype: Its specificity is unknown.

This clonotype was obtained from a human donor in good health. Sequencing input: CD4+ T cells from blood, cultured in vitro. This chain uses TRBV5-5 with TRBJ1-2; D gene uncertain. The CDR3 is CASSLLAHLDYGYTF. CDR3 DNA: TGTGCCAGCAGCCTCTTGGCCCATTTGGACTATGGCTACACCTTC.